These T cell receptor beta chains were read from a single sample in a study of control samples from healthy donors and cancer patients. TCRdb keeps only in-frame clones here, not all; method: immunoSEQ multiplex PCR. The data show over 100,000 clones, about nine tenths seen once. The sequencing sample was made of blood. These receptors were collected from a man in his late teens or twenties in good health. CDR3s include the opening cysteine and the closing phenylalanine or tryptophan. Only some rows state a clone size, as once, few, many or a class for expanded clones.

>TRBV5-6|NA
CASSFGGEQFF
>TRBV5-1|NA
CASSPSDPRLDEQYF
>TRBV6-5|NA
CASSYGAGGAQYF
>TRBV7-9|NA
CASSHPQGTDTQYF
>TRBV30|once
CAWSQTLTGANVLTF
>TRBV6-6|NA
CASSFLASNQPQHF
>TRBV2|once
CASSKGWVNTEAFF
>TRBV18|NA
CASSPMGTGAYEQYF
>TRBV30|NA
CAWAGTSGAANTGELFF
>TRBV14|NA
CASSPGQVVDTQYF
>TRBV5-6|NA
CASSPPGQAYSPLHF
>TRBV18|NA
CASSREAYEQYF
>TRBV3-1/TRBV3-2|NA
CASSQDGGGRNQPQHF
>TRBV19|once
CASRKAGSSDTQYF
>TRBV9|NA
CASSVSQGFGDTQYF
>TRBV12-3/TRBV12-4|NA
CASSLEGSNEQFF
>TRBV9|NA
CASSVTDSNTGELFF
>TRBV6-1|NA
CASSETRDRVIKLFF
>TRBV7-9|NA
CASSSLTGRNTEAFF
>TRBV19|NA
CASSWQSNQPQHF
>TRBV5-6|once
CASSFQGSGYGYTF
>TRBV7-3|NA
CASSLSRGSQETQYF
>TRBV11-2|NA
CASSALDGNYGYTF
>TRBV28|NA
CASSFGKTSTNEKLFF
>TRBV11-2|NA
CASSLSVDQETQYF
>TRBV9|NA
CASSVDGPTGEQYF
>TRBV19|NA
CASSLGGSLQETQYF
>TRBV11-3|NA
CASSTLRGSGELFF
>TRBV5-1|once
CASSLGNSGGDGTQYF
>TRBV14|NA
CASSPGTAYGYTF
>TRBV5-4|NA
CASSRMIRGEGEQYF
>TRBV4-1|NA
CASSPGTSGGRYEQYF
>TRBV9|NA
CASSVLDPGVETQYF
>TRBV6-6|NA
CASSLGPANEKLFF
>TRBV6-1|NA
CASSEGGSSTVKAFF
>TRBV5-1|NA
CASCLGGGETQYF
>TRBV5-5|NA
CASSSILYRGPLYGYTF
>TRBV6-1|NA
CASSGGQPSSYNSPLHF
>TRBV5-4|NA
CASSLGAGGRTGELFF
>TRBV4-1|NA
CASSQEATAFNYGYTF
>TRBV7-9|NA
CASLSGPGGGPSHTQYF
>TRBV7-9|NA
CASSFRGDVYF
>TRBV6-5|NA
CASLGRTSNTGELFF
>TRBV27|NA
CASSLSTGRLDEQFF
>TRBV2|NA
CASSELTSGEKQYF
>TRBV6-2/TRBV6-3|NA
CASSRIRRNYGYTF
>TRBV6-6|NA
CASRVANTIYF
>TRBV10-3|NA
CAITGTGDWTSGYTF